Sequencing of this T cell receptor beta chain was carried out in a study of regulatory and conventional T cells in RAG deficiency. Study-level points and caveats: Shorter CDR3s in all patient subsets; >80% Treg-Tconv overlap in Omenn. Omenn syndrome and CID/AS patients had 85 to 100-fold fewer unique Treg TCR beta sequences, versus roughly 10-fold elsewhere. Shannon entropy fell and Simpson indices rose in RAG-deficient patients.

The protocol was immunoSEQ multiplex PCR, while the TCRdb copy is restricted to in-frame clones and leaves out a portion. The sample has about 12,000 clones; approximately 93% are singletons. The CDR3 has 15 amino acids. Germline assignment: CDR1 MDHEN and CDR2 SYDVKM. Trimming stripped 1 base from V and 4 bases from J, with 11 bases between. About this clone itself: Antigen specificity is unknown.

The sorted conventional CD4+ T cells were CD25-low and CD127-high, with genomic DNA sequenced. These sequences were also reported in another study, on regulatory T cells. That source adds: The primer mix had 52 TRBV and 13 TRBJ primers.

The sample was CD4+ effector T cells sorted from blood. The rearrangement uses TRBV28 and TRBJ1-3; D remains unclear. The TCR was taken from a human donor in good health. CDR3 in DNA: TGTGCCAGCAGTTTATTGGCCGGACCCGGAAACACCATATATTTT. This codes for CASSLLAGPGNTIYF.